These 22 T cell receptor beta chains were all obtained from the same sample, sequenced in a study of CD8+CD57+ T cells in acquired aplastic anemia. The study profiled TCR beta VDJ and CDR3 using genomic DNA as template. TCRdb ran MiXCR on the reads and lists one entry per CDR3 protein. Seen here are over 250,000 distinct CDR3 sequences, 56% observed once, and the top ten hold around 1.3%. In patients chosen for sequencing, flow cytometry had shown CD8+CD57+ cell expansion. The sequenced sample consisted of sorted CD4+, CD8+, or CD8+CD57+ T cells (not recorded which) from PBMCs. These receptors originate from a human donor with aplastic anemia.

The chain employs TRBV5-4 and TRBJ1-5, with TRBD1 matching over 9 bases. Trimming at V came to 4 bases and at J to 11 bases, leaving 13 bases not matched to a gene. The CDR3 loop spans 15 amino acids. Looked up from germline, CDR1 is SGHNT and CDR2 is YYREEE (reference sequence). CDR3 residues: CASSGQGLGSETQHF. CDR3 DNA: TGTGCCAGCAGCGGACAGGGGTTGGGCTCGGAGACCCAGCATTTT.

The chain is built from TRBV24-1 and TRBJ2-5; 13 positions match TRBD2. CDR3 size: 15 residues. The J segment lost 4 bases and the V segment lost 6 bases, leaving 4 bases of the junction unmatched. Per the germline V gene, CDR1 is KGHDR and CDR2 is SFDVKD. CDR3 nucleotides: TGTGCCACCAGTTCGGGACTAGCGGGATTAGAGACCCAGTACTTC. It yields the protein CATSSGLAGLETQYF.

A single count supports this clonotype. The DNA for the CDR3 is TGTGCCTGCTCCAGGGCAGCCTATAATGAAAAACTGTTTTTT. Protein product: CACSRAAYNEKLFF. The gene calls are TRBV9 and TRBJ1-4, with D possibly being TRBD1 (5 bases). The CDR3 covers 14 residues. The ends were cut back, 10 bases at V and 4 bases at J, with 17 bases in the middle. Germline-derived CDR1 and CDR2 are SGDLS and YYNGEE. Full variable domain (missing parts from reference TRBV9 and TRBJ1-4): DSGVTQTPKHLITATGQRVTLRCSPRSGDLSVYWYQQSLDQGLQFLIQYYNGEERAKGNILERFSAQQFPDLHSELNLSSLELGDSALYFCACSRAAYNEKLFFGSGTQLSVL.

J is TRBJ1-6 and V is TRBV7-2; TRBD1 matches at 9 bases. J lost 7 bases, V lost 4 bases, and 8 bases had no gene match. The CDR3 contains 16 residues. From germline, CDR1 is SGHTA and CDR2 FQGNSA. The CDR3 sequence: CASSSQGAWVNSPLHF. DNA of the CDR3: TGTGCCAGCAGCTCACAGGGGGCCTGGGTCAATTCACCCCTCCACTTT.

This clonotype turned up a few times. In DNA, the CDR3 is TGCAGTGCTAGAAGTGGACTAGCGCGTTCCTACAATGAGCAGTTCTTC. It codes for CSARSGLARSYNEQFF. The chain employs TRBV20-1 and TRBJ2-1; TRBD2 matches 9 bases. In germline, CDR1 is DFQATT, CDR2 SNEGSKA (reference sequence). The CDR3 has 16 amino acids. The J segment lost 1 base and the V segment lost 2 bases, leaving 6 bases of the junction unmatched.

The chain uses TRBV29-1 and TRBJ2-7; unclear D gene. There are 17 residues in the CDR3. Trimming removed 1 base at V and 1 base at J, with 20 bases between. Germline V gives CDR1 SQVTM, CDR2 ANQGSEA. Here the CDR3 reads CSVEAPTDGYSSYEQYF. The DNA of the CDR3 is TGCAGCGTTGAAGCCCCTACCGATGGGTACTCATCCTACGAGCAGTACTTC.

For this clonotype: The CDR3 does not close with the conserved phenylalanine or tryptophan, likely indicating a read error. The DNA is omitted, as the CDR3 cannot be located on it reliably, and the CDR3 follows TCRdb's listing. The rearrangement uses TRBV7-9 and TRBJ1-1; the listed D gene, TRBD1, was not tested against the DNA. Per germline, CDR1 SEHNR and CDR2 FQNEAQ (reference sequence). The CDR3 is 10 residues long, counting both termini. CDR3 region: CASSLVAGAS.

This clonotype appeared many times. The V and J genes are TRBV12-3 or TRBV12-4 and TRBJ1-2; 7 nucleotides align to TRBD1. CDR3 length: 13 residues. Trimming at V came to 4 bases and at J to 4 bases, leaving 3 bases not matched to a gene. CDR3 sequence reads: CASSWDRTYGYTF. Written as DNA, the CDR3 is TGTGCCAGCAGTTGGGACAGAACCTATGGCTACACCTTC.

Details on this clonotype: Given a much more abundant clone one base away, this may be a read error. This chain joins TRBV6-6 and TRBJ2-1; TRBD1 might be the D (7 bases). Germline V gives CDR1 MNHNY, CDR2 SVGAGI (reference sequence). CDR3 size: 15 residues. Here the CDR3 reads CASSPPGGIYNEQSF. CDR3 sequence (DNA): TGTGCCAGCAGTCCACCAGGGGGGATATACAATGAGCAGTCCTTC.

CDR3 loop: CASARTGTRREQFF. The CDR3 DNA reads as TGTGCCAGCGCCCGCACCGGGACTAGACGCGAGCAGTTCTTC. This chain joins TRBV25-1 and TRBJ2-1, with TRBD2 matching over 8 bases. Germline V gene sequence: CDR1 MGHDK, CDR2 SYGVNS. The length of the CDR3 is 14 residues. V lost 8 bases to trimming and J lost 10 bases; unmatched junction nucleotides: 13.

This clonotype was observed at least ten times. The genes are TRBV5-1 and TRBJ2-7; 8 bases map to TRBD1. This CDR3 region has 17 residues. V shed 4 bases and J 0 bases; nucleotides not matched to a gene: 12. The germline gives CDR1 SGHRS, CDR2 YFSETQ. The CDR3 sequence is CASSSFWDRTSSYEQYF. The CDR3 DNA reads as TGCGCCAGCAGCAGTTTTTGGGACAGGACGAGCTCCTACGAGCAGTACTTC. The full variable domain, with the rest looked up from reference TRBV5-1 and TRBJ2-7, is KAGVTQTPRYLIKTRGQQVTLSCSPISGHRSVSWYQQTPGQGLQFLFEYFSETQRNKGNFPGRFSGRQFSNSRSEMNVSTLELGDSALYLCASSSFWDRTSSYEQYFGPGTRLTVT.

This chain uses TRBV9 with TRBJ2-7, with 7 bases lining up with TRBD1. This CDR3 has 15 residues. CDR1 SGDLS and CDR2 YYNGEE come from the germline V gene. V was pared by 4 bases and J by 0 bases, with 7 bases of the junction left unmatched. CDR3 nucleotide sequence: TGTGCCAGCAGCCCGATGGACAGGCCCTCCTACGAGCAGTACTTC. Translating gives CASSPMDRPSYEQYF.

This clonotype was picked up a small number of times. The genes are TRBV14 and TRBJ2-1; 11 bases line up with TRBD2. Germline V gives CDR1 SGHDN, CDR2 FVKESK. The CDR3 runs to 16 residues. The V gene end was trimmed by 1 base and the J gene end by 8 bases; junction bases not matched to a gene: 7. The CDR3 spells CASSQAISGRGYEQFF. The DNA for the CDR3 is TGTGCCAGCAGCCAAGCTATTAGCGGGAGGGGTTATGAGCAGTTCTTC.

The J gene is TRBJ2-1, the V gene TRBV20-1; TRBD2 might be the D (6 bases). The CDR3 length is 15 residues. CDR1 is DFQATT and CDR2 is SNEGSKA in the germline V gene (reference sequence). The CDR3 is CSLSRLGSINNEQFF. CDR3 DNA: TGCAGCCTATCGCGGCTCGGGAGTATCAACAATGAGCAGTTCTTC.

V usage is TRBV9 and J usage is TRBJ2-7; 13 bases are shared with TRBD2. Trimming took 2 bases from V and 3 from J; bases not matched to a gene: 8. This CDR3 is built from 17 residues. CDR1 and CDR2 (germline): SGDLS, YYNGEE. The CDR3 loop is CASSVGLAGAVNYEQYF. The CDR3 nucleotides are TGTGCCAGCAGCGTTGGACTAGCGGGAGCTGTGAACTACGAGCAGTACTTC.

This chain uses TRBV10-3 with TRBJ2-7; D ambiguous. CDR1 and CDR2 from the germline V gene are ENHRY and SYGVKD. This CDR3 has 11 amino acids. The ends were cut back, 0 bases at V and 7 bases at J, with 4 bases in the middle. DNA of the CDR3: TGTGCCATCAGTGAGTCCCAGGAGCAGTACTTC. Protein: CAISESQEQYF.

Only a few counts were recorded for this clonotype. Possible read error: a much larger clone is one base away. This rearrangement joins TRBV10-3 to TRBJ2-1; no reliable D call. V was pared by 2 bases and J by 4 bases, with 15 bases between. CDR3 size: 16 residues. Germline loops: CDR1 ENHRY, CDR2 SYGVKD. This CDR3 is CAISETHGPEYNEQFF. The CDR3 region has the DNA TGTGCCATCAGTGAGACCCATGGGCCCGAATACAATGAGCAGTTCTTC.

The sample holds a few counts of this clonotype. A read error may produce the germline difference seen at one junction end. This rearrangement joins TRBV5-1 to TRBJ1-6; D not certain. Germline V gene data show CDR1 as SGHRS and CDR2 as YFSETQ. This CDR3 region has 13 residues. The CDR3 DNA reads as TGCGCCAGCAGCTCATTACCAAATTCGCCCCTCCACTTT. Translation: CASSSLPNSPLHF.

J is TRBJ2-7 and V is TRBV10-3; either TRBD1 or TRBD2 may fit D (5 bases each). CDR3 length: 15 amino acids. Germline V lookup: CDR1 ENHRY, CDR2 SYGVKD. The V end lost 6 bases, the J end lost 6 bases, and 21 bases lay between the germline ends. The CDR3 region is CAIREGTRTAIEQYF. CDR3 DNA sequence: TGTGCCATCAGAGAGGGGACGAGAACGGCGATCGAGCAGTACTTC.

This clonotype was recorded many times. The rearrangement joins TRBV11-2 to TRBJ1-1; the D is unclear. Germline V gene data show CDR1 as SGHAT and CDR2 as FQNNGV. The CDR3 has 18 residues. V lost 4 bases, J lost 0 bases, and 21 bases lay in between. The CDR3 nucleotides read TGTGCCAGCAGCTACGGCCTAGGGAGCAGCACCCTGAACACTGAAGCTTTCTTT. This sequence encodes CASSYGLGSSTLNTEAFF.

The genes are TRBV5-1 and TRBJ2-7; 8 positions agree with TRBD1. CDR1 and CDR2 from the germline V gene are SGHRS and YFSETQ. Germline trimming cut 4 bases from V and 5 bases from J; bases unmatched to any gene: 8. The CDR3 is made up of 14 amino acids. Here the CDR3 reads CASSESQGAHEQYF. The CDR3 DNA follows: TGCGCCAGCAGCGAATCCCAGGGGGCCCACGAGCAGTACTTC. The variable domain in full, with the rest retrieved from reference TRBV5-1 and TRBJ2-7, is KAGVTQTPRYLIKTRGQQVTLSCSPISGHRSVSWYQQTPGQGLQFLFEYFSETQRNKGNFPGRFSGRQFSNSRSEMNVSTLELGDSALYLCASSESQGAHEQYFGPGTRLTVT.

A single count supports this clonotype. V and J are TRBV30 and TRBJ2-7; TRBD2 agrees at 8 bases. The junction had 7 bases not matched to a gene; V was cut back by 7 bases and J by 2 bases. The CDR3 contains 13 residues. Per germline, CDR1 GTSNPN and CDR2 SVGIG (reference sequence). This CDR3 reads CASTGGGPYEQYF. Written as DNA, the CDR3 is TGTGCCTCGACGGGGGGGGGCCCCTACGAGCAGTACTTC.